Reported below is one T cell receptor (beta chain). Its specificity is unknown. At one end, the junction sequence differs from germline, possibly due to a read error. The data originate from a study of OX40 agonist ivuxolimab in advanced cancers. Turning to the study itself: Patients enrolled in dose escalation were diagnosed with hepatocellular carcinoma, melanoma, renal cell or head and neck cancer. Of mixed ages from about 20 to 80 and averaging approximately 60 years, the group was around 78% male.

TCRdb's copy holds only in-frame clones and misses some; the assay was immunoSEQ multiplex PCR. The top ten hold about 4.3% of the sample, which has around 56,000 clones, approximately 82% seen once. Drawing of blood for sampling happened at baseline, at cycle 4 day 1, and at cycle 7 day 1. Looked up from germline, CDR1 is SEHNR and CDR2 is FQNEAQ (reference sequence). The CDR3 spans 16 residues. General study points: Individuals who were partial responders at 0.1-3.0 mg/kg had clonal expansion that ranked among the lowest.

Specimen: CD4+ or CD8+ T cells sorted from blood, collected in a trial of the OX40 agonist ivuxolimab. The chain recombines TRBV7-9 with TRBJ1-1; 7 bases align to TRBD1. This clonotype was obtained from an adult with an advanced solid tumor such as melanoma, head and neck, liver or kidney cancer. This CDR3 reads CASNLGPTGEGTEAFF. In DNA form, the CDR3 reads TGTGCCAGCAACTTAGGGCCTACAGGGGAAGGGACTGAAGCTTTCTTT.